Listed here are 5 T cell receptor beta chains from one sample, sequenced in a study of blood T cell repertoires in COVID-19. Libraries were prepared by immunoSEQ multiplex PCR; TCRdb keeps only in-frame clonotypes and omits some of them. The repertoire has some 140,000 clones, roughly 83% of them found once; the top ten carry about a sixth. The material sequenced was peripheral blood. All receptors come from a woman aged 80 or older with acute or convalescent COVID-19.

The genes are TRBV7-2 and TRBJ1-1; 9 bases agree with TRBD1. CDR1 SGHTA and CDR2 FQGNSA come from the germline V gene. Trimming at V came to 5 bases and at J to 1 base, leaving 8 bases not matched to a gene. The CDR3 loop spans 16 amino acids. The CDR3 sequence is CASSPVRGQGNTEAFF. The CDR3 DNA sequence: TGTGCCAGCAGCCCCGTCAGGGGACAGGGGAACACTGAAGCTTTCTTT.

V usage is TRBV18 and J usage is TRBJ1-5; possible D gene TRBD1, 6 bases. Germline-derived CDR1 and CDR2 are KGHSH and LQKENI. The CDR3 extends over 17 amino acids. Trimming took off 0 bases at V and 5 bases at J, with 17 bases between the two ends. The CDR3 sequence: CASSPPATQGNYQPQHF. CDR3 nucleotides: TGTGCCAGCTCACCACCGGCAACACAGGGTAATTATCAGCCCCAGCATTTT.

The chain recombines TRBV12-5 with TRBJ2-5, with 10 bases identical to TRBD2. The germline V gene encodes CDR1 LGHNT and CDR2 FRNRAP. The CDR3 contains 15 residues. The V gene end was trimmed by 5 bases and the J gene end by 0 bases; junction bases not matched to a gene: 3. CDR3 amino acids: CASGSGREYQETQYF. The CDR3 nucleotides read TGTGCTAGTGGTAGCGGGAGGGAGTACCAAGAGACCCAGTACTTC. Using reference TRBV12-5 and TRBJ2-5 for the parts outside the CDR3, the full variable domain is DARVTQTPRHKVTEMGQEVTMRCQPILGHNTVFWYRQTMMQGLELLAYFRNRAPLDDSGMPKDRFSAEMPDATLATLKIQPSEPRDSAVYFCASGSGREYQETQYFGPGTRLLVL.

V usage is TRBV27 and J usage is TRBJ2-2, with 9 bases aligning to TRBD2. This CDR3 contains 16 residues. The trim removed 4 bases at V and 2 bases at J, leaving 5 bases unmatched. Germline V lookup: CDR1 MNHEY, CDR2 SMNVEV (reference sequence). The CDR3 loop is CASSYGLATNTGELFF. The CDR3 region has the DNA TGTGCCAGCAGTTACGGACTAGCGACCAACACCGGGGAGCTGTTTTTT.

The V gene is TRBV7-9, the J gene TRBJ2-7; perhaps TRBD2 as D (6 bases). This CDR3 has 13 residues. The V gene's germline CDR1 is SEHNR and CDR2 FQNEAQ (reference sequence). With 5 bases removed from V and 2 bases from J, the gap between germline ends came to 10 bases. CDR3 residues: CASSRTTTYEQYF. CDR3 in DNA: TGTGCCAGCAGCCGGACTACTACCTACGAGCAGTACTTC.